This T cell receptor beta chain was profiled in a study of response to subunit inactivated influenza vaccine. Each CDR3 protein gets one entry after TCRdb re-called the RT-PCR reads with MiXCR. The sample lists around 520,000 distinct CDR3 sequences; roughly 23% were seen once. The CDR3 extends over 14 amino acids. Germline V gene data show CDR1 as ENHRY and CDR2 as SYGVKD. The V end lost 11 bases, the J end lost 4 bases, and 18 bases lay between the germline ends. V usage is TRBV10-3 and J usage is TRBJ1-5, with unresolved D. The sequence was obtained from a man aged 50 to 59 who received an inactivated influenza vaccine. The starting material was CD4+ T cells sorted from PBMCs, obtained roughly 5 days after vaccination. Written as DNA, the CDR3 is TGTGCCCCCATTCGCCGGGCGGGAAATCAGCCCCAGCATTTT. Residues: CAPIRRAGNQPQHF.